The 20 T cell receptor beta chains listed next were all sequenced from one sample in a study of CD8 T cells in Susac syndrome. Random hexamers were used to reverse transcribe the RNA input (about 0.5 to 1 ug). TCRdb processed the immunoSEQ multiplex PCR reads anew with MiXCR; each CDR3 protein has one entry. The table records 100,000 to 150,000 distinct CDR3 sequences, around 95% of them present only once. Material: CD8+ T cells from PBMCs. These receptors came from a human donor with Susac syndrome.

The chain uses TRBV5-1 and TRBJ1-2; D unresolved. Trimming cost V 4 bases and J 4 bases, with 11 bases left between them. The CDR3 runs 13 residues. Germline V lookup: CDR1 SGHRS, CDR2 YFSETQ. The CDR3 loop reads CASSRTMSYGYTF. In nucleotides, the CDR3 is TGCGCCAGCAGCCGTACAATGTCCTATGGCTACACCTTC.

The V and J genes are TRBV13 and TRBJ2-7; 9 nucleotides agree with TRBD1. Germline trimming cut 3 bases from V and 7 bases from J; bases unmatched to any gene: 7. The CDR3 contains 14 residues. Per the germline V gene, CDR1 is PRHDT and CDR2 is FYEKMQ (reference sequence). The CDR3 sequence: CASSFRDRVMEQYF. The CDR3 DNA follows: TGTGCCAGCAGCTTCCGGGACAGGGTTATGGAGCAGTACTTC.

The gene calls are TRBV2 and TRBJ1-2; TRBD1 is a possible D gene (5 bases). CDR1 is SNHLY and CDR2 is FYNNEI in the germline V gene. The CDR3 extends over 13 amino acids. Deletions cut 6 bases from V and 3 bases from J, with 11 bases between. This CDR3 reads CASRRQGDYGYTF. The CDR3 DNA is TGTGCCAGCAGACGGCAGGGTGACTATGGCTACACCTTC.

The CDR3 DNA reads as TGCAGTGCTAGAGAAGTGGCGGGAGGGCCGGATGAGCAGTTCTTC. This sequence encodes CSAREVAGGPDEQFF. V usage is TRBV20-1 and J usage is TRBJ2-1; 9 nucleotides line up with TRBD2. The CDR3 has 15 amino acids. After removal of 0 bases from V and 8 bases from J, the junction contained 8 bases not matched to a gene. Germline CDR1 DFQATT, CDR2 SNEGSKA (reference sequence).

The CDR3 sequence: CASSPRLSYEQYF. The CDR3 region has the DNA TGTGCCAGCAGTCCCAGGCTCTCCTACGAGCAGTACTTC. The gene calls are TRBV12-3 or TRBV12-4 and TRBJ2-7; D gene ambiguous. The germline V and J ends were trimmed by 5 bases and 0 bases, with 8 bases remaining between them. The CDR3 loop spans 13 amino acids.

The chain employs TRBV9 and TRBJ1-3; tentatively, D is TRBD1 (5 bases). Trimming pared 0 bases from V and 0 bases from J, leaving 10 bases between. The germline V gene encodes CDR1 SGDLS and CDR2 YYNGEE. The CDR3 sequence is 16 residues long. The CDR3 loop reads CASSVGDVSSGNTIYF. Here the CDR3 DNA reads TGTGCCAGCAGCGTAGGGGACGTAAGCTCTGGAAACACCATATATTTT.

The chain uses TRBV29-1 and TRBJ1-2; D gene ambiguous. V dropped 2 bases and J dropped 1 base, with 8 bases sitting between them. This CDR3 spans 13 amino acids. Germline CDR1 SQVTM, CDR2 ANQGSEA. The CDR3 spells CSVETDLNYGYTF. The CDR3 region has the DNA TGCAGCGTTGAAACAGACCTTAACTATGGCTACACCTTC.

The rearrangement joins TRBV6-5 to TRBJ2-1; 8 bases are shared with TRBD2. Germline V gives CDR1 MNHEY, CDR2 SVGAGI. Trimming cost V 1 base and J 12 bases; bases outside gene matches: 14. This CDR3 is 16 amino acids long. Here the CDR3 DNA reads TGTGCCAGCAGTTACTTTCCCATTGGGACTAGTCGTATGCAGTTCTTC. Protein: CASSYFPIGTSRMQFF.

The V and J genes are TRBV3-1 and TRBJ2-7; TRBD1 matches 8 bases. This CDR3 is built from 12 residues. Looked up from germline, CDR1 is LGHDT and CDR2 is YNNKEL (reference sequence). The V gene end was trimmed by 10 bases and the J gene end by 4 bases; junction bases not matched to a gene: 6. The CDR3 sequence: CATGTGLYEQYF. For the CDR3, the DNA is TGTGCCACCGGGACAGGACTTTACGAGCAGTACTTC.

This chain connects TRBV5-4 to TRBJ1-2, with a tentative D call TRBD1 (5 bases). The germline V gene encodes CDR1 SGHNT and CDR2 YYREEE (reference sequence). Trimming took off 0 bases at V and 4 bases at J, with 10 bases between the two ends. This CDR3 spans 14 amino acids. CDR3 DNA sequence: TGTGCCAGCAGCTTGGCTGGGGCCTTCTATGGCTACACCTTC. This translates into CASSLAGAFYGYTF.

The chain combines TRBV6-4 with TRBJ2-3, with 7 bases aligning to TRBD1. The CDR3 sequence is 14 residues long. Germline CDR1 is MRHNA and CDR2 is SNTAGT. J lost 4 bases, V lost 3 bases, and 4 bases had no gene match. DNA for the CDR3: TGTGCCAGCAGTGAGACGACAGGGCCAGATACGCAGTATTTT. As protein: CASSETTGPDTQYF.

CDR3 amino acids: CATSDFRHAGGTTDTQYF. The CDR3 DNA follows: TGTGCCACCAGTGATTTTAGGCATGCTGGAGGCACGACAGATACGCAGTATTTT. The chain joins TRBV24-1 to TRBJ2-3, with D possibly TRBD2 on 5 matching bases. In germline, CDR1 is KGHDR, CDR2 SFDVKD. The V end was cut by 1 base, the J end by 3 bases, with 19 bases between. The CDR3 is 18 amino acids.

V gene TRBV15 combines with J gene TRBJ1-1; D may be TRBD1 (5 bases). V was shortened by 1 base and J by 6 bases, with 12 bases between the two germline ends. Germline V CDR1 and CDR2: LNHNV, YYDKDF (reference sequence). The CDR3 consists of 14 residues. CDR3: CATSRGFQGPEAFF. In DNA form, the CDR3 reads TGTGCCACCAGCAGAGGTTTTCAGGGACCTGAAGCTTTCTTT.

The V call is TRBV5-1, the J call TRBJ2-7, with a possible D match to TRBD2 (6 bases). From germline, CDR1 is SGHRS and CDR2 YFSETQ. The CDR3 is 15 amino acids. Trimming left V 4 bases short and J 0 bases short, with 14 bases between. The CDR3 sequence is CASSPPGLPSYEQYF. The CDR3 DNA is TGCGCCAGCAGCCCGCCGGGACTTCCCTCCTACGAGCAGTACTTC.

This chain joins TRBV29-1 and TRBJ1-2; possibly TRBD1 for D (6 bases). Trimming shortened V by 7 bases and J by 4 bases, and 22 bases separated the two germline ends. In germline, CDR1 is SQVTM, CDR2 ANQGSEA. This CDR3 is built from 15 residues. Here the CDR3 reads CSAPVQGPLGYGYTF. The CDR3 DNA reads TGCAGCGCGCCCGTACAGGGCCCTCTAGGCTATGGCTACACCTTC.

The chain has TRBV6-4 and TRBJ2-1, with D maybe TRBD2 (5 bases). CDR3 length: 15 amino acids. V dropped 0 bases and J dropped 0 bases, with 6 bases sitting between them. Germline CDR1 reads MRHNA; CDR2 reads SNTAGT. The CDR3 loop reads CASSDSGSSYNEQFF. The CDR3 region has the DNA TGTGCCAGCAGTGACTCGGGGAGCTCCTACAATGAGCAGTTCTTC.

V is TRBV12-3 or TRBV12-4 and J is TRBJ1-2; 10 nucleotides line up with TRBD1. Trimming cost V 6 bases and J 5 bases; bases outside gene matches: 9. This CDR3 spans 15 amino acids. The CDR3 region has the DNA TGTGCCAGCAGCCATTTGGGACAGGGGAGATATGGCTACACCTTC. Protein product: CASSHLGQGRYGYTF.

The J gene is TRBJ2-1, the V gene TRBV29-1; no clear D. This CDR3 has 14 amino acids. Germline CDR1 is SQVTM and CDR2 is ANQGSEA. The germline V and J ends were trimmed by 7 bases and 0 bases, with 13 bases remaining between them. The CDR3 sequence: CSARSGSSYNEQFF. Here the CDR3 DNA reads TGCAGCGCCCGGTCCGGAAGCTCCTACAATGAGCAGTTCTTC.

The rearrangement links TRBV3-1 to TRBJ2-7, with 8 bases that match TRBD2. V shed 3 bases and J 2 bases; nucleotides not matched to a gene: 3. Germline-derived CDR1 and CDR2 are LGHDT and YNNKEL (reference sequence). The CDR3 has 14 residues. The CDR3, as DNA: TGTGCCAGCAGCCAGGGAGCGGGGGCCTACGAGCAGTACTTC. It translates to CASSQGAGAYEQYF.

The V call is TRBV4-2, the J call TRBJ2-1; D remains unclear. This CDR3 contains 13 residues. Germline V gives CDR1 LGHNA, CDR2 YNFKEQ. The ends were cut back, 0 bases at V and 4 bases at J, with 4 bases in the middle. CDR3 sequence reads: CASSQDGYNEQFF. The CDR3 bases are TGTGCCAGCAGCCAAGACGGGTACAATGAGCAGTTCTTC.